Following are 5 T cell receptor beta chains from one sample sequenced in a study of regulatory dendritic cells for organ transplantation. This table comes from immunoSEQ multiplex PCR, and its TCRdb copy is limited to in-frame clones, with some not included. The data hold under 40,000 clones, with 75% to 95% observed a single time. The sample comprised naive CD8+ T cells from blood. Subset indicated: CD45RA+ naive T cells. All receptors come from a human donor in good health.

V usage is TRBV6-5 and J usage is TRBJ2-7; a possible D gene is TRBD1 (5 bases). V lost 0 bases, J lost 5 bases, and 11 bases lay in between. The CDR3 is 14 residues long. CDR1 and CDR2 (germline): MNHEY, SVGAGI. CDR3 nucleotides: TGTGCCAGCAGTTACTCGGACATGGCCAACGAGCAGTACTTC. It is translated as CASSYSDMANEQYF.

The chain recombines TRBV7-8 with TRBJ1-5; 9 bases fit TRBD1. CDR1 and CDR2 (germline): SGHVS, FQNEAQ. The length of the CDR3 is 16 residues. V gave up 5 bases and J gave up 7 bases; unmatched junction bases: 12. CDR3 sequence (DNA): TGTGCCAGCAGCCTCCTGACAGGGGGAGGGGCACAGCCCCAGCATTTT. Its translation is CASSLLTGGGAQPQHF.

This chain connects TRBV5-1 to TRBJ2-7; D gene ambiguous. V lost 0 bases to trimming and J lost 3 bases, with 4 bases between them. The CDR3 consists of 12 residues. Germline V CDR1 and CDR2: SGHRS, YFSETQ. Here the CDR3 DNA reads TGCGCCAGCAGCTTGGACTACTACGAGCAGTACTTC. It specifies CASSLDYYEQYF.

V and J are TRBV5-1 and TRBJ2-7; no clear D. V lost 1 base and J 6 bases, leaving 14 bases between the germline ends. This CDR3 is 14 amino acids long. In germline, CDR1 is SGHRS, CDR2 YFSETQ. Here the CDR3 DNA reads TGCGCCAGCAGCTTGAATGGACGCGCCTCCGAGCAGTACTTC. It encodes CASSLNGRASEQYF.

This clone was observed once. Here the CDR3 reads CASSLAPGTGAYNEQFF. CDR3 nucleotide sequence: TGTGCCAGCAGCTTAGCCCCCGGGACCGGGGCCTACAATGAGCAGTTCTTC. The rearrangement uses TRBV7-2 and TRBJ2-1; D is perhaps TRBD1 or TRBD2 (5 bases each). The V gene's germline CDR1 is SGHTA and CDR2 FQGNSA. Between the trimmed V and J ends, which lost 0 bases and 2 bases, there was a span of 14 bases. The CDR3 has 17 residues.